The 29 T cell receptor beta chains below come from one sample, sequenced in a study of blood T cells in healthy people across ages. Through a sample-barcoded 5' primer and a J-beta primer mix, a second PCR was run for roughly 6 to 11 cycles. Via MiXCR, TCRdb re-called the 5' RACE reads, giving one row per CDR3 protein. This sample has 1.5 million to 2 million distinct CDR3 sequences, with approximately 50% found just once. Sequencing input: blood. All receptors come from a woman aged 40-49 years in good health.

Concerning this clonotype: An end of the junction differs from the germline gene, which may be a read error. V usage is TRBV29-1 and J usage is TRBJ2-3; 7 nucleotides agree with TRBD2. Germline V gives CDR1 SQVTM, CDR2 ANQGSEA. The CDR3 is 13 residues long. The CDR3 protein is CSFDRGVTDTQYF. Here the CDR3 DNA reads TGCAGCTTTGATCGGGGGGTCACAGATACGCAGTATTTT.

V and J are TRBV9 and TRBJ2-7, with TRBD2 as a possible D gene (6 bases). The length of the CDR3 is 16 residues. Looked up from germline, CDR1 is SGDLS and CDR2 is YYNGEE. V lost 0 bases to trimming and J lost 1 base, with 14 bases between them. The CDR3 loop reads CASSVDGGTGSYEQYF. The CDR3 DNA reads TGTGCCAGCAGCGTAGATGGCGGGACGGGTTCCTACGAGCAGTACTTC. The complete variable domain, with remaining parts taken from reference TRBV9 and TRBJ2-7, reads DSGVTQTPKHLITATGQRVTLRCSPRSGDLSVYWYQQSLDQGLQFLIQYYNGEERAKGNILERFSAQQFPDLHSELNLSSLELGDSALYFCASSVDGGTGSYEQYFGPGTRLTVT.

The V gene is TRBV28, the J gene TRBJ2-5; 12 bases fit TRBD2. J gave up 11 bases and V 4 bases, and 17 bases lay outside the gene matches. Germline-derived CDR1 and CDR2 are MDHEN and SYDVKM. This CDR3 region has 17 residues. CDR3 nucleotide sequence: TGTGCCAGCAGTTCGCCTAGCGGGGGGGCGCGTCGGAATGAGCAGTACTTC. Encoded protein: CASSSPSGGARRNEQYF.

This rearrangement joins TRBV27 to TRBJ2-7; D perhaps matches TRBD2 (5 bases). CDR3 size: 15 residues. Germline values: CDR1 MNHEY, CDR2 SMNVEV (reference sequence). Trimming shortened V by 5 bases and J by 1 base, and 15 bases separated the two germline ends. The CDR3 DNA follows: TGTGCCAGCAGTCGTCTCGGGATGTCTTCCTACGAGCAGTACTTC. It yields the protein CASSRLGMSSYEQYF.

The CDR3 spells CASSQDPLQGYEQYF. Written as DNA, the CDR3 is TGCGCCAGCAGCCAAGATCCCCTACAGGGCTACGAGCAGTACTTC. This chain links TRBV4-3 with TRBJ2-7, with a tentative D call TRBD1 (6 bases). The CDR3 runs to 15 residues. CDR1 is LGHNA and CDR2 is YSLEER in the germline V gene. With 0 bases removed from V and 3 bases from J, the gap between germline ends came to 12 bases.

This clonotype was observed a few times. The rearrangement joins TRBV20-1 to TRBJ2-5, with a tentative D call TRBD1 (6 bases). The DNA end favors TRBJ2-3, so the J call may be wrong. The germline V gene encodes CDR1 DFQATT and CDR2 SNEGSKA (reference sequence). CDR3 length: 11 residues. The CDR3: CSAPSGETQYF. CDR3 DNA: TGCAGCGCCCCATCAGGGGAAACGCAGTATTTT.

V usage is TRBV2 and J usage is TRBJ2-3; D is unresolved. The germline CDR1 and CDR2 sequences are SNHLY and FYNNEI. V lost 10 bases and J lost 4, with 9 bases in between. There are 11 residues in the CDR3. CDR3 sequence (DNA): TGTGCCACCGTAATAGCAGATACGCAGTATTTT. This sequence encodes CATVIADTQYF. Drawing the rest from reference TRBV2 and TRBJ2-3, the complete variable domain is EPEVTQTPSHQVTQMGQEVILRCVPISNHLYFYWYRQILGQKVEFLVSFYNNEISEKSEIFDDQFSVERPDGSNFTLKIRSTKLEDSAMYFCATVIADTQYFGPGTRLTVL.

V usage is TRBV12-3 or TRBV12-4 and J usage is TRBJ1-3, with D maybe TRBD1 (5 bases). Trimming took off 7 bases at V and 0 bases at J, with 16 bases between the two ends. The CDR3 runs 16 residues. CDR3 residues: CASTKEVGGSGNTIYF. The CDR3 DNA sequence: TGTGCCAGCACAAAAGAGGTCGGGGGCTCTGGAAACACCATATATTTT.

This sequence joins TRBV4-3 and TRBJ2-3; D is possibly TRBD1 (6 bases). Trimming pared 2 bases from V and 4 bases from J, leaving 16 bases between. CDR3 length: 16 residues. Germline V lookup: CDR1 LGHNA, CDR2 YSLEER. For the CDR3, the DNA is TGCGCCAGCAGCCAACTTGAGGGGGTGGGAGCAGATACGCAGTATTTT. It is translated as CASSQLEGVGADTQYF.

This clonotype was detected a few times. The chain carries TRBV7-3 and TRBJ1-1; the D gene is possibly TRBD1 (5 bases). Trimming cost V 5 bases and J 11 bases, with 18 bases left between them. The CDR3 runs 13 residues. Germline V lookup: CDR1 SGHTA, CDR2 FQGTGA. The CDR3 DNA is TGTGCCAGCAGCGGCGGGACTCATAAGGAGGCTTTCTTT. This encodes CASSGGTHKEAFF.

The rearrangement uses TRBV7-2 and TRBJ2-7; TRBD2 agrees at 14 bases. The J call may not be correct, given that the DNA end is closer to TRBJ2-5. CDR1 SGHTA and CDR2 FQGNSA come from the germline V gene. The CDR3 loop spans 20 amino acids. CDR3 protein: CASSLAPSTSGGASYGTQYF. For the CDR3, the DNA is TGTGCCAGCAGCTTAGCTCCCTCGACTAGCGGGGGGGCCTCGTATGGGACCCAGTACTTC.

V gene TRBV4-2 combines with J gene TRBJ2-1; D may be TRBD2 (6 bases). Trimming removed 4 bases from V and 7 bases from J, with 11 bases in between. Germline V gene lookup returns CDR1 LGHNA and CDR2 YNFKEQ. This CDR3 has 13 residues. The CDR3 DNA reads as TGTGCCAGCAGCCCGGACTACCCAAATGAGCAGTTCTTC. It encodes CASSPDYPNEQFF.

The chain has TRBV29-1 and TRBJ2-1; 9 bases fit TRBD2. In germline, CDR1 is SQVTM, CDR2 ANQGSEA. The CDR3 is made up of 15 amino acids. J was trimmed by 6 bases and V by 5 bases; bases with no gene match: 11. The CDR3: CSVPSEAGGGNEQFF. Here the CDR3 DNA reads TGCAGCGTTCCCTCGGAGGCGGGAGGGGGCAATGAGCAGTTCTTC.

CDR3 protein: CASSPPSNEQYF. The DNA for the CDR3 is TGTGCCAGCTCACCACCATCTAACGAGCAGTACTTC. The chain carries TRBV18 and TRBJ2-7; D gene uncertain. V lost 0 bases and J 5 bases, leaving 5 bases between the germline ends. This CDR3 is 12 amino acids long. CDR1 and CDR2 from the germline V gene are KGHSH and LQKENI.

The chain links TRBV20-1 to TRBJ2-4, with a possible D match to TRBD2 (5 bases). Near its end, the DNA agrees better with TRBJ2-7, so the J call may be wrong. This CDR3 is 13 amino acids long. The V gene's germline CDR1 is DFQATT and CDR2 SNEGSKA (reference sequence). The CDR3 region is CSASVALPYEQYF. CDR3 nucleotides: TGCAGTGCTAGCGTAGCGCTCCCCTACGAGCAGTACTTC.

This clonotype was picked up a small number of times. The DNA of the CDR3 is TGCAGTGCTAGAGATCCCCTCGGAGGGGGTGATCAGCCCCAGCATTTT. Its translation is CSARDPLGGGDQPQHF. The rearrangement joins TRBV20-1 to TRBJ1-5; possible D gene TRBD1, 6 bases. The CDR3 consists of 16 residues. CDR1 and CDR2 (germline): DFQATT, SNEGSKA (reference sequence). V was clipped by 0 bases and J by 5 bases, with 17 bases between them.

This rearrangement joins TRBV4-3 to TRBJ2-7; D may be TRBD1 (6 bases). CDR1 LGHNA and CDR2 YSLEER come from the germline V gene. The CDR3 is made up of 18 amino acids. Trimming shortened V by 0 bases and J by 4 bases, and 22 bases separated the two germline ends. The CDR3: CASSQDVPARQEGYEQYF. DNA of the CDR3: TGCGCCAGCAGCCAAGATGTCCCTGCGCGACAGGAAGGGTACGAGCAGTACTTC.

This clonotype was counted ten times or more. The chain joins TRBV27 to TRBJ2-3; D is unclear. The CDR3 length is 14 residues. Trimming cost V 6 bases and J 0 bases, with 10 bases left between them. The germline CDR1 and CDR2 sequences are MNHEY and SMNVEV (reference sequence). The CDR3 is CASSLLTSTDTQYF. In DNA form, the CDR3 reads TGTGCCAGCAGCCTACTAACTAGCACAGATACGCAGTATTTT.

This clonotype was seen a few times. The chain couples TRBV9 to TRBJ2-7; TRBD1 matches 7 bases. V lost 3 bases, J lost 3 bases, and 9 bases stayed unmatched. The CDR3 totals 15 residues. The germline CDR1 and CDR2 sequences are SGDLS and YYNGEE. CDR3 sequence reads: CASSGDRDVVYEQYF. CDR3 in DNA: TGTGCCAGCAGCGGTGACAGGGACGTAGTCTACGAGCAGTACTTC.

The chain links TRBV27 to TRBJ2-1; TRBD1 is a possible D gene (5 bases). V was shortened by 5 bases and J by 0 bases, with 17 bases between the two germline ends. Per the germline V gene, CDR1 is MNHEY and CDR2 is SMNVEV (reference sequence). The CDR3 totals 17 residues. CDR3 protein: CASSLLGQGSSYNEQFF. DNA for the CDR3: TGTGCCAGCAGTCTGCTTGGGCAGGGAAGCTCCTACAATGAGCAGTTCTTC.

This chain uses TRBV18 with TRBJ2-7; D is perhaps TRBD2 (6 bases). There are 14 residues in the CDR3. Per germline, CDR1 KGHSH and CDR2 LQKENI. Trimming stripped 2 bases from V and 5 bases from J, with 13 bases between. The CDR3 spells CASSPSEGSHEQYF. CDR3 sequence (DNA): TGTGCCAGCTCACCATCGGAGGGATCGCACGAGCAGTACTTC.

The rearrangement uses TRBV2 and TRBJ2-7, with TRBD2 identical over 13 bases. The J call could be wrong; TRBJ2-4 is a better fit for the DNA end. This CDR3 comprises 18 residues. Germline CDR1 is SNHLY and CDR2 is FYNNEI. The CDR3 DNA sequence: TGTGCCAGCAGAAGGACTAGCGGGGGAGGGGTTTCCAAAAACATTCAGTACTTC. Amino acids: CASRRTSGGGVSKNIQYF.

Details on this clonotype: The germline gene is not matched at one end of the junction; a read error may be the cause. DNA for the CDR3: TGTGCCAGCAGCCAAGATCAACTAGAAGTGAGTGAGCAGTTTTTC. Protein product: CASSQDQLEVSEQFF. The V call is TRBV4-2, the J call TRBJ2-1; perhaps TRBD2 as D (5 bases). Germline loops: CDR1 LGHNA, CDR2 YNFKEQ. The CDR3 contains 15 residues.

In its sample, this clonotype was seen a few times. This rearrangement joins TRBV29-1 to TRBJ2-4, with a weak D call TRBD2 (7 bases). Trimming took 4 bases from V and 0 from J, leaving 19 bases between them. The CDR3 is made up of 17 amino acids. In germline, CDR1 is SQVTM, CDR2 ANQGSEA. The CDR3 here is CSVADGGPLGAKNIQYF. The CDR3 bases are TGCAGCGTTGCTGACGGGGGGCCACTGGGAGCCAAAAACATTCAGTACTTC.

The gene calls are TRBV18 and TRBJ2-3; D unclear. CDR1 and CDR2 (germline): KGHSH, LQKENI. The CDR3 runs 15 residues. V lost 0 bases and J lost 6, with 13 bases in between. CDR3 region: CASSPPISARDTQYF. The CDR3 nucleotides read TGTGCCAGCTCACCACCTATTTCCGCCCGCGATACGCAGTATTTT. Looking up the rest from reference TRBV18 and TRBJ2-3 gives the full variable domain: NAGVMQNPRHLVRRRGQEARLRCSPMKGHSHVYWYRQLPEEGLKFMVYLQKENIIDESGMPKERFSAEFPKEGPSILRIQQVVRGDSAAYFCASSPPISARDTQYFGPGTRLTVL.

This chain uses TRBV10-2 with TRBJ1-1; 7 bases line up with TRBD1. With V trimmed by 3 bases and J by 1 base, 8 bases remained unmatched. The germline V gene encodes CDR1 WSHSY and CDR2 SAAADI. The CDR3 loop spans 16 amino acids. The CDR3 DNA is TGCGCCAGCAGTGACCTACAGGGGCTTCAGAACACTGAAGCTTTCTTT. This sequence encodes CASSDLQGLQNTEAFF.

The chain joins TRBV6-6 to TRBJ2-7, with 7 bases that match TRBD2. In germline, CDR1 is MNHNY, CDR2 SVGAGI (reference sequence). With 7 bases clipped from V and 0 bases from J, the junction kept 6 bases outside the gene matches. This CDR3 has 14 residues. The CDR3 nucleotides read TGTGCCAGCACCCGGGAGGCAAGCTCCTACGAGCAGTACTTC. This gives the protein CASTREASSYEQYF.

The chain links TRBV5-1 to TRBJ2-5, with TRBD2 matching 8 bases. After removal of 1 base from V and 5 bases from J, the junction contained 13 bases not matched to a gene. This CDR3 has 17 residues. Germline loops: CDR1 SGHRS, CDR2 YFSETQ. The CDR3 is CASSLRSVLADRETQYF. The CDR3 coding sequence is TGCGCCAGCAGCTTGCGCAGTGTACTAGCGGATAGGGAGACCCAGTACTTC. The entire variable domain, with the rest obtained from reference TRBV5-1 and TRBJ2-5, is as follows: KAGVTQTPRYLIKTRGQQVTLSCSPISGHRSVSWYQQTPGQGLQFLFEYFSETQRNKGNFPGRFSGRQFSNSRSEMNVSTLELGDSALYLCASSLRSVLADRETQYFGPGTRLLVL.

This chain connects TRBV7-2 to TRBJ2-7; tentative D call: TRBD2 (7 bases). The germline V and J ends were trimmed by 5 bases and 2 bases, with 16 bases remaining between them. The CDR3 loop spans 15 amino acids. From germline, CDR1 is SGHTA and CDR2 FQGNSA. CDR3 protein: CASSTLGGGTYEQYF. DNA of the CDR3: TGTGCCAGCAGCACTCTAGGGGGGGGAACCTACGAGCAGTACTTC.